Following are 2 T cell receptor beta chains from one sample sequenced in a study of blood T cell repertoires in COVID-19. The data were produced by immunoSEQ multiplex PCR, yet TCRdb's version contains in-frame clones alone and is incomplete. In the table there are roughly 120,000 clones, approximately 80% of which are singletons. Sequenced input: peripheral blood. The origin of the receptors is a woman aged 80 or over with acute or convalescent COVID-19.

The chain joins TRBV28 to TRBJ2-7; 9 nucleotides match TRBD1. Germline CDR1 is MDHEN and CDR2 is SYDVKM. J was trimmed by 3 bases and V by 8 bases; bases with no gene match: 8. The CDR3 has 14 amino acids. Here the CDR3 reads CASGSGTGNYEQYF. CDR3 in DNA: TGTGCCAGCGGATCCGGGACAGGGAACTACGAGCAGTACTTC.

The V and J genes are TRBV4-2 and TRBJ2-1, with D possibly matching TRBD2 (5 bases). The length of the CDR3 is 16 residues. CDR1 is LGHNA, CDR2 YNFKEQ, per germline. The V end was cut by 4 bases, the J end by 9 bases, with 22 bases between. The CDR3 protein is CASSLEPALEVGEQFF. For the CDR3, the DNA is TGTGCCAGCAGCCTCGAACCGGCGTTGGAGGTAGGTGAGCAGTTCTTC.